This T cell receptor beta chain derives from a study of shared clonotypes between healthy human individuals. Study-level information: The study used three CD4 naive, three CD4 memory, two CD8 naive and one CD8 memory plate per donor.

Worth noting for this clone: Its matching antigen is unknown.

Only in-frame clones appear in the TCRdb table, and some are missing; sequencing was by immunoSEQ multiplex PCR. The table records 950,000 to 1,200,000 clones, approximately 77% of them present only once. Division of CD4+ cells produced a CD45RA+ naive subset and a CD45RA-negative memory subset. The study's findings and limits: The study found lower generation probabilities in non-shared clonotypes than in those shared by all four donors. Since donors were few, the genetic and exposure-history diversity represented was limited.

The length of the CDR3 is 15 residues. CDR1 is SGHTS, CDR2 YDEGEE, per germline. V dropped 1 base and J dropped 1 base, with 9 bases sitting between them. The TCR was taken from a man aged 18 to 29 in good health. Some clones in this sample may be carry-over from other donors' samples. This chain connects TRBV5-8 to TRBJ2-1, with D possibly being TRBD2 (6 bases). Sequencing was performed on memory CD4+ T cells from PBMCs. Regarding subset: CD45RA-negative fraction. This chain's CDR3 is CASSLPGRSYNEQFF. CDR3 nucleotides: TGTGCCAGCAGCTTGCCGGGGAGGTCCTACAATGAGCAGTTCTTC.